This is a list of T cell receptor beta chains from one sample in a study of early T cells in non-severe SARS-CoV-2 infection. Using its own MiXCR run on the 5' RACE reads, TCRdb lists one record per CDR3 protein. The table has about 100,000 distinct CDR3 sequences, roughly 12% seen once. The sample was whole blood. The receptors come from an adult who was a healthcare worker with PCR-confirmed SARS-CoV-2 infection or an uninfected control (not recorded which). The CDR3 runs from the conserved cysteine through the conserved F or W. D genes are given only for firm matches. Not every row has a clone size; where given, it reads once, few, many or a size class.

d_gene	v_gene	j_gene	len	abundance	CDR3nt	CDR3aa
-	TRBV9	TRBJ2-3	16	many	TGTGCCAGCAGCCCAAGGGGAACGGGAGAGTTTTATACGCAGTATTTT	CASSPRGTGEFYTQYF
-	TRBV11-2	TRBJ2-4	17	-	TGTGCCAGCAGCTTGTGGGCTCAAGGACAGTTTAGGAACATTCAGTACTTC	CASSLWAQGQFRNIQYF
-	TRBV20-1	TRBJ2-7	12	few	TGCAGTGCTAGAGATCATAGGTACCAGCAGTACTTC	CSARDHRYQQYF
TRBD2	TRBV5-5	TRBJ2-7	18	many	TGTGCCAGCAGCTTGGGACTAGCGGGGCCCCTTTCCTCCTACGAGCAGTACTTC	CASSLGLAGPLSSYEQYF
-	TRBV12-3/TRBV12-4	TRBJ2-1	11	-	TGTGCCAGCAGCCTTTACAATGAGCAGTTCTTC	CASSLYNEQFF
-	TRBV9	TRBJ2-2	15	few	TGTGCCAGCAGCGTAGTAGGGACGAACACCGGGGAGCTGTTTTTT	CASSVVGTNTGELFF
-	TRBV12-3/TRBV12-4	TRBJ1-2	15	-	TGTGCCAGCAGTTTAGGCCCAGCGGGGTCCTATGGCTACACCTTC	CASSLGPAGSYGYTF
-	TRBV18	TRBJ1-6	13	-	TGTGCCAGCTCACCACAAGTTAATTCACCCCTCCACTTT	CASSPQVNSPLHF
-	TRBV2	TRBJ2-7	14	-	TGTGCCAGCAGTGAGACAGGAGGCCTTGCCGAGCAGTACTTC	CASSETGGLAEQYF
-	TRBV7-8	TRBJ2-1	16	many	TGTGCCAGCAGCTCCCCGGGAAGGAGCTCCTACAATGAGCAGTTCTTC	CASSSPGRSSYNEQFF
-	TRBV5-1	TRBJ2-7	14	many	TGCGCCAGCAGCTTGGGGCGGTCCTACTACGAGCAGTACTTC	CASSLGRSYYEQYF
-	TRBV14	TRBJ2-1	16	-	TGTGCCAGCAGCCAAGTAACGTCTACTGCCTACAATGAGCAGTTCTTC	CASSQVTSTAYNEQFF
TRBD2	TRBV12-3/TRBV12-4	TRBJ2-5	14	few	TGTGCCAGCAGTTTCTCGGGAGGGCTTGAGACCCAGTACTTC	CASSFSGGLETQYF
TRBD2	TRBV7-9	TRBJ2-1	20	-	TGTGCCAGCAGCCCACCTCACGGACTAGCGGGAGCTTATATACATATGGGGCAGTTCTTC	CASSPPHGLAGAYIHMGQFF